This is a list of T cell receptor beta chains from one sample in a study of CD8+CD57+ T cells in acquired aplastic anemia. Via MiXCR, TCRdb re-called the reads, giving one row per CDR3 protein. The top ten hold about 2.9% of the sample, which has more than 150,000 distinct CDR3 sequences, around 45% seen once. Sequences were obtained from sorted CD4+, CD8+, or CD8+CD57+ T cells (not recorded which) from PBMCs. These TCRs come from a human donor in good health. Each CDR3 is given with its conserved first and last residue. A D gene is named only where the DNA matches it firmly. Clone size is not always given. Where it is, it says once, few, many or a class for expanded clones.

clone size	J gene	D gene	V gene	CDR3 DNA	CDR3 protein
NA	TRBJ2-7	TRBD2	TRBV29-1	TGCAGCGTGGACAGGGAGCTAGCGGGAGGCTACGAGCAGTACTTC	CSVDRELAGGYEQYF
many	TRBJ1-2	NA	TRBV13	TGTGCCAGCAGACGGAGGGGGGACATCGGCTATGGCTACACCTTC	CASRRRGDIGYGYTF
NA	TRBJ1-1	TRBD1	TRBV10-3	TGTGCCATCAGTTCGACAGGGTCGAACACTGAAGCTTTCTTT	CAISSTGSNTEAFF
NA	TRBJ2-7	NA	TRBV6-1	TGTGCCACCCAGAGTATAACCGGCTACGAGCAGTACTTC	CATQSITGYEQYF
once	TRBJ1-3	NA	TRBV20-1	TGCAGTGCTAGAGTTCCAGGGACGGGAGGTGTAGGATCTGGAAACACCATATATTTT	CSARVPGTGGVGSGNTIYF
many	TRBJ1-1	NA	TRBV5-1	TGCGCCAGCAGCTTGGGGACAGCGAACACTGAAGCTTTCTTT	CASSLGTANTEAFF
NA	TRBJ1-1	NA	TRBV20-1	TGCAGTGCTAAATGGATGGTTATGCTGAACACTGAAGTTTTCTTT	CSAKWMVMLNTEVFF
once	TRBJ2-7	TRBD1	TRBV6-1	TGTGCCAGCAAACGTGACAGGGCAACCTACGAGCAGTACTTC	CASKRDRATYEQYF
NA	TRBJ1-2	NA	TRBV29-1	TGCAGCGTTGTTGTTCCGGGGCGAGGCTACACCTTC	CSVVVPGRGYTF
NA	TRBJ1-5	NA	TRBV19	TGTGCCAGTAGTATCTTAGGGCTACGAAATCAGCCCCAGCATTTT	CASSILGLRNQPQHF
NA	TRBJ2-1	NA	TRBV20-1	TGCAGTGCTAGATCAGGGGCGGGTAATGAGCAGTTCTTC	CSARSGAGNEQFF
NA	TRBJ2-2	NA	TRBV24-1	TGTGCCACCAGTGATCGTTCGTCCGGGGAGCTGTTTTTT	CATSDRSSGELFF
many	TRBJ2-2	TRBD2	TRBV19	TGTGCCAGTAGTAGCCAGACTAGCGGGAGAGGAAGGACCGGGGAGCTGTTTTTT	CASSSQTSGRGRTGELFF
NA	TRBJ2-6	NA	TRBV6-2/TRBV6-3	TGTGCCAGCAGTTACGGGGGGGCCAGCTCTGGGGCCAACGTCCTGACTTTC	CASSYGGASSGANVLTF
NA	TRBJ1-6	NA	TRBV25-1	TGTGCCAGCAGCGCAGGGATGGGTTCACCCCTCCACTTT	CASSAGMGSPLHF
NA	TRBJ2-1	NA	TRBV29-1	TGCAGCCTGGCAGGGACGATGAAGTCCTACAATGAGCAGTTCTTC	CSLAGTMKSYNEQFF
NA	TRBJ1-2	TRBD1	TRBV19	TGTGCCAGTAGCCCTCAAGAGGGGACAGGTCAAGGCTACACCTTC	CASSPQEGTGQGYTF
NA	TRBJ2-3	TRBD2	TRBV11-1	TGTGCCAGCAGCCAGAGAGGGGCGGGAGAGGTAGATACGCAGTATTTT	CASSQRGAGEVDTQYF
NA	TRBJ1-1	NA	TRBV10-3	TGTGCCATCAGACAGGGAGACACTGAAGCTTTCTTT	CAIRQGDTEAFF
NA	TRBJ1-6	TRBD1	TRBV6-5	TGTGCCAGCAGTTACTCGACAGGGGGCGCGTCAAATTCACCCCTCCACTTT	CASSYSTGGASNSPLHF
many	TRBJ2-7	NA	TRBV7-9	TGTGCCAGCAGCTTAGGTGTCGGTGAGCAGTACTTC	CASSLGVGEQYF
NA	TRBJ1-1	NA	TRBV12-3/TRBV12-4	TGTGCCAGCAGTCCTGGGTTCGGTGAAGCTTTCTTT	CASSPGFGEAFF
many	TRBJ1-3	NA	TRBV5-6	TGTGCCAGCAGCTTGGAGTTCTCTGGAAACACCATATATTTT	CASSLEFSGNTIYF
many	TRBJ1-1	TRBD1	TRBV24-1	TGTGCCACCAGAGGACAGGGCGGTGTCACTGAAGCTTTCTTT	CATRGQGGVTEAFF
NA	TRBJ2-7	NA	TRBV24-1	TGTGCCACCAGTGATTCGTCCCTTAGGGGATTCTACGAGCAGTACTTC	CATSDSSLRGFYEQYF